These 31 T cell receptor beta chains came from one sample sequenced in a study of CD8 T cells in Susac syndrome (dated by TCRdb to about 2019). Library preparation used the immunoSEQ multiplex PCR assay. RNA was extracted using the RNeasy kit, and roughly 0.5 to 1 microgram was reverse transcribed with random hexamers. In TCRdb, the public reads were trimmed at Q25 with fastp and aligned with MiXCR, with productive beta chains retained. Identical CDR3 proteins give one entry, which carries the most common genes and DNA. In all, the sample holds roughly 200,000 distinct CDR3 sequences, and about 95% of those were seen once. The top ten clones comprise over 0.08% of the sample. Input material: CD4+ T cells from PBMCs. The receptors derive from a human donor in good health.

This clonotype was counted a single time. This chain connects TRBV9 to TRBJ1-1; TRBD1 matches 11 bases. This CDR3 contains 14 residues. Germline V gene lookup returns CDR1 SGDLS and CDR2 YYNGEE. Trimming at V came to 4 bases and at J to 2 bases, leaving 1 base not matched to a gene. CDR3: CASSRTGGNTEAFF. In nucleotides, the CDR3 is TGTGCCAGCAGCCGGACAGGGGGCAACACTGAAGCTTTCTTT.

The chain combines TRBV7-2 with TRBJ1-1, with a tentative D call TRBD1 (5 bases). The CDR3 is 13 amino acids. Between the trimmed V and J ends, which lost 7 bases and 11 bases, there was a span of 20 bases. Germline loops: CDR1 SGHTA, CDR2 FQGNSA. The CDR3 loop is CASIRTSGQAAFF. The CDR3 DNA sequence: TGTGCCAGCATCCGGACCTCGGGGCAGGCTGCTTTCTTT. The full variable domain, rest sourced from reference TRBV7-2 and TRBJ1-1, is GAGVSQSPSNKVTEKGKDVELRCDPISGHTALYWYRQSLGQGLEFLIYFQGNSAPDKSGLPSDRFSAERTGGSVSTLTIQRTQQEDSAVYLCASIRTSGQAAFFGQGTRLTVV.

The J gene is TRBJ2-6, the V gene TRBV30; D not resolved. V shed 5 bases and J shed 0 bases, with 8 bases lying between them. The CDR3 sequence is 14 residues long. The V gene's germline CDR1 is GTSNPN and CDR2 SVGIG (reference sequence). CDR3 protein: CAWANPSGANVLTF. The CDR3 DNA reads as TGTGCCTGGGCAAACCCCTCTGGGGCCAACGTCCTGACTTTC.

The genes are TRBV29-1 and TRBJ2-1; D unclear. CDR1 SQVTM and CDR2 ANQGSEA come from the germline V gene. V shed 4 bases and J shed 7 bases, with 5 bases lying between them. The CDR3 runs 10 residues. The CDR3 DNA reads TGCAGCGTTGCCCGGAATGAGCAGTTCTTC. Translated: CSVARNEQFF.

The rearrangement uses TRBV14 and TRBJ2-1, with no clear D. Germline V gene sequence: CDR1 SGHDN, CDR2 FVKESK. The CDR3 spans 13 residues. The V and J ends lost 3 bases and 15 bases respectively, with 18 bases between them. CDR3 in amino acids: CASSQGLTFTPFF. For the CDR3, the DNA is TGTGCCAGCAGCCAGGGCCTAACGTTTACCCCGTTCTTC.

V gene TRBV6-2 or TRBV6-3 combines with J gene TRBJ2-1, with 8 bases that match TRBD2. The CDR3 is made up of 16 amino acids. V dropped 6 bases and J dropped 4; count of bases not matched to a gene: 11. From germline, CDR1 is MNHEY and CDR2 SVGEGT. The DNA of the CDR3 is TGTGCCAGCAGCCCCCACCGGGAGGGCCTATACAATGAGCAGTTCTTC. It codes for CASSPHREGLYNEQFF.

The CDR3 sequence: CASSHREASTDTQYF. The CDR3 nucleotides read TGTGCCAGCAGCCACCGGGAGGCCAGCACAGATACGCAGTATTTT. This chain connects TRBV3-1 to TRBJ2-3, with 7 bases matching TRBD2. The length of the CDR3 is 15 residues. Trimming took 3 bases from V and 0 from J; bases not matched to a gene: 3. Germline CDR1 reads LGHDT; CDR2 reads YNNKEL (reference sequence).

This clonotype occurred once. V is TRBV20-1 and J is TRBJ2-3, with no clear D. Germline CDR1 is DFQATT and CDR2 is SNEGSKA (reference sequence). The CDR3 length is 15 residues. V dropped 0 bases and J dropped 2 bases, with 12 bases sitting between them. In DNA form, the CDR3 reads TGCAGTGCTAGAGATTTGAGAGTACTCACAGATACGCAGTATTTT. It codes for CSARDLRVLTDTQYF.

The CDR3 coding sequence is TGTGCCAGCTCACCGTATTCCGGGCAGGGAGGAGGCTACACCTTC. Its protein product is CASSPYSGQGGGYTF. The J gene is TRBJ1-2, the V gene TRBV18; possible D gene TRBD1, 5 bases. The germline V gene encodes CDR1 KGHSH and CDR2 LQKENI. This CDR3 contains 15 residues. The germline V and J ends were trimmed by 3 bases and 8 bases, with 19 bases remaining between them.

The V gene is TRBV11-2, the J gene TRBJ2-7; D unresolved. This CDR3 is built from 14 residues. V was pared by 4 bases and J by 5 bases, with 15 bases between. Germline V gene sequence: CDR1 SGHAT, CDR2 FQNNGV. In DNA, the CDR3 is TGTGCCAGCAGCTCCTCAAGACCCAGCCACGAGCAGTACTTC. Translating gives CASSSSRPSHEQYF.

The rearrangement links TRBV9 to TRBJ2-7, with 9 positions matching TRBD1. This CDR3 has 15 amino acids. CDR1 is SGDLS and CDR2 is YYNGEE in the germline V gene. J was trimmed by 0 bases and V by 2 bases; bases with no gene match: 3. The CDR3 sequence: CASSVGTGSSYEQYF. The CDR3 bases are TGTGCCAGCAGCGTCGGGACAGGGAGCTCCTACGAGCAGTACTTC.

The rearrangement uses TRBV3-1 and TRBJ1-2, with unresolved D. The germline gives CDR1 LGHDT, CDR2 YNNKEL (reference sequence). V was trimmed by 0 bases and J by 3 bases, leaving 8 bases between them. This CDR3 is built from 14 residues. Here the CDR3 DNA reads TGTGCCAGCAGCCAAGATCAAGGGTACTATGGCTACACCTTC. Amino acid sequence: CASSQDQGYYGYTF.

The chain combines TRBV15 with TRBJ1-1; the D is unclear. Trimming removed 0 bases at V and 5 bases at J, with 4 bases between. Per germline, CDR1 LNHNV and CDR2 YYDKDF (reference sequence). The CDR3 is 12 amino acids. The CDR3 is CATSRDGTEAFF. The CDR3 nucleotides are TGTGCCACCAGCAGAGATGGAACTGAAGCTTTCTTT.

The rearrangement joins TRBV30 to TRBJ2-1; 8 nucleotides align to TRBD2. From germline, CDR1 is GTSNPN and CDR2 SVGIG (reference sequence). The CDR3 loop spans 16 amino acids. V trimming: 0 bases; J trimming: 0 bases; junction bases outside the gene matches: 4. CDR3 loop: CAWSVGLAGSYNEQFF. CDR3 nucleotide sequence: TGTGCCTGGAGTGTAGGTCTAGCGGGCTCCTACAATGAGCAGTTCTTC.

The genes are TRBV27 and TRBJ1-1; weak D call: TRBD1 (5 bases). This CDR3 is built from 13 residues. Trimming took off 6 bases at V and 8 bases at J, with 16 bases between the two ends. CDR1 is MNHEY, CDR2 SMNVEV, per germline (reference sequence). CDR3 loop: CASRTWDDQEAFF. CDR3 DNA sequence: TGTGCCAGCAGAACATGGGACGATCAAGAAGCTTTCTTT.

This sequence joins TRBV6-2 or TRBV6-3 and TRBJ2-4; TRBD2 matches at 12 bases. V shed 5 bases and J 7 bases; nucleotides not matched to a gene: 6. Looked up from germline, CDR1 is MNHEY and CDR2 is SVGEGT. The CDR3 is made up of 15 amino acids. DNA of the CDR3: TGTGCCAGCAGTGCGCCAACTAGCGGGAGGAACATTCAGTACTTC. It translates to CASSAPTSGRNIQYF.

The CDR3 loop reads CASSYNPLTGELFF. In DNA, the CDR3 is TGCGCCAGCAGCTATAACCCCCTTACCGGGGAGCTGTTTTTT. The genes are TRBV5-1 and TRBJ2-2; D remains unclear. The CDR3 spans 14 residues. The V gene lost 3 bases and the J gene lost 5 bases, with 11 bases spanning the gap. The germline CDR1 and CDR2 sequences are SGHRS and YFSETQ.

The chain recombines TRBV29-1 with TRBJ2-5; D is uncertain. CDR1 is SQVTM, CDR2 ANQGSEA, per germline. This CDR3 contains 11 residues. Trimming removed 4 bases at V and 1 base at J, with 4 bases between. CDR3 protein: CSVGGQETQYF. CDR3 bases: TGCAGCGTTGGGGGCCAAGAGACCCAGTACTTC.

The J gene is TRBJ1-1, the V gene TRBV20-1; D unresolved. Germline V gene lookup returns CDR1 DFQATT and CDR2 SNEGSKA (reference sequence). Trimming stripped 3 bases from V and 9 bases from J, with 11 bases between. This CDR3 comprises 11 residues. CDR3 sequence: CSASIHVKAFF. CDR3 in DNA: TGCAGTGCTAGTATTCACGTTAAAGCTTTCTTT.

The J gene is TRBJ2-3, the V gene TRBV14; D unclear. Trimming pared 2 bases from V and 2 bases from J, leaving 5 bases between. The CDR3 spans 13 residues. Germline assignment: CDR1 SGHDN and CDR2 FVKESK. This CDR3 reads CASSQFPTDTQYF. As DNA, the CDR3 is TGTGCCAGCAGCCAATTCCCCACAGATACGCAGTATTTT. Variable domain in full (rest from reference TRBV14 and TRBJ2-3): EAGVTQFPSHSVIEKGQTVTLRCDPISGHDNLYWYRRVMGKEIKFLLHFVKESKQDESGMPNNRFLAERTGGTYSTLKVQPAELEDSGVYFCASSQFPTDTQYFGPGTRLTVL.

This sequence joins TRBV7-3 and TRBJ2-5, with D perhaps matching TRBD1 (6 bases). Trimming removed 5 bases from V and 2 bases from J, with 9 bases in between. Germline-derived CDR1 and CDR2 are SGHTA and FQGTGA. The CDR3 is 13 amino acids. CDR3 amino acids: CASSEQGQETQYF. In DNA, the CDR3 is TGTGCCAGCAGCGAACAGGGACAAGAGACCCAGTACTTC.

CDR3 sequence (DNA): TGTGCCAGCAGTAAAGAAGAGACCCAGTACTTC. Protein product: CASSKEETQYF. The chain carries TRBV9 and TRBJ2-5, with unresolved D. The V and J ends lost 5 bases and 3 bases respectively, with 5 bases between them. The CDR3 sequence is 11 residues long. Looked up from germline, CDR1 is SGDLS and CDR2 is YYNGEE.

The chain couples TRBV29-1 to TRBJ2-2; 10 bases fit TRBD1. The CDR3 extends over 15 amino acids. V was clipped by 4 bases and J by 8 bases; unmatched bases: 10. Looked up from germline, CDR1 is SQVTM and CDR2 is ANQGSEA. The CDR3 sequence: CSVARGTGDSGELFF. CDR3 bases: TGCAGCGTTGCTCGCGGGACAGGGGATTCGGGGGAGCTGTTTTTT.

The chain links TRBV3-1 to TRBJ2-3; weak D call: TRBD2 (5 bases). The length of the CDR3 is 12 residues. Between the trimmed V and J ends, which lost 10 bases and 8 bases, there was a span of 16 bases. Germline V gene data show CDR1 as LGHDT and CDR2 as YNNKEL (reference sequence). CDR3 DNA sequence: TGTGCCACCAGAGGGTCTCCCGGTACGCAGTATTTT. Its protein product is CATRGSPGTQYF.

The CDR3 DNA reads TGTGCCAGCAGCCCACGACTAGCGGGATTGCACGAGCAGTACTTC. Translation: CASSPRLAGLHEQYF. The genes are TRBV9 and TRBJ2-7; 11 nucleotides match TRBD2. The germline gives CDR1 SGDLS, CDR2 YYNGEE. The V and J ends lost 4 bases and 5 bases, in that order; junction bases with no gene match: 8. The CDR3 spans 15 residues.

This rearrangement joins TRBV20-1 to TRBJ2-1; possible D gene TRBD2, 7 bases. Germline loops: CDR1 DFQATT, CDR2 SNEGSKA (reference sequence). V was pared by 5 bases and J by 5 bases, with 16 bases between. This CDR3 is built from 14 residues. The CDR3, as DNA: TGCAGTGCTTCCGGAGGGGGGGCCCACAATGAGCAGTTCTTC. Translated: CSASGGGAHNEQFF.

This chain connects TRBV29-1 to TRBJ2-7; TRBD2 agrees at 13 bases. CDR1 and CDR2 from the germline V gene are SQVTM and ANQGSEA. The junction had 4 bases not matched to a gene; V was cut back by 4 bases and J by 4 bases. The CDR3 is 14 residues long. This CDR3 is CSVAGTSGAYEQYF. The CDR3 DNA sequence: TGCAGCGTTGCGGGGACTAGCGGGGCGTACGAGCAGTACTTC.

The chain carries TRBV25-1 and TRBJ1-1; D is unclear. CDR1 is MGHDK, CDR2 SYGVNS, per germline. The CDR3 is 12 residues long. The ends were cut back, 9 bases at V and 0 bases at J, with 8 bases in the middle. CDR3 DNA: TGTGCCAGTTCAAGAATGAACACTGAAGCTTTCTTT. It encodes CASSRMNTEAFF.

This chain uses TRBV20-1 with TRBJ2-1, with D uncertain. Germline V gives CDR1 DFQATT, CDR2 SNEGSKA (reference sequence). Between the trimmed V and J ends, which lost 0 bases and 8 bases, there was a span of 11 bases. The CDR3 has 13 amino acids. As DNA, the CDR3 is TGCAGTGCTAGAGATCCCTCCTTTGATGAGCAGTTCTTC. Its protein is CSARDPSFDEQFF.

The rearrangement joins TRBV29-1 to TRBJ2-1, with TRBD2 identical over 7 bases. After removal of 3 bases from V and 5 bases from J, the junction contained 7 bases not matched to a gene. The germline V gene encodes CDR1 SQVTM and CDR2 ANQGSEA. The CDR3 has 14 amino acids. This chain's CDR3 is CSVEGLAEHNEQFF. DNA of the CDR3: TGCAGCGTTGAGGGGCTAGCGGAGCACAATGAGCAGTTCTTC.

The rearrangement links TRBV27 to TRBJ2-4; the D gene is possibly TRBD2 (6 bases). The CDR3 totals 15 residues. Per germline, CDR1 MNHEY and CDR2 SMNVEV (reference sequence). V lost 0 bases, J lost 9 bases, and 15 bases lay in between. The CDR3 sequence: CASSLSGRRGGIQYF. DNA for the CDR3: TGTGCCAGCAGTTTATCCGGTCGAAGGGGAGGCATTCAGTACTTC.